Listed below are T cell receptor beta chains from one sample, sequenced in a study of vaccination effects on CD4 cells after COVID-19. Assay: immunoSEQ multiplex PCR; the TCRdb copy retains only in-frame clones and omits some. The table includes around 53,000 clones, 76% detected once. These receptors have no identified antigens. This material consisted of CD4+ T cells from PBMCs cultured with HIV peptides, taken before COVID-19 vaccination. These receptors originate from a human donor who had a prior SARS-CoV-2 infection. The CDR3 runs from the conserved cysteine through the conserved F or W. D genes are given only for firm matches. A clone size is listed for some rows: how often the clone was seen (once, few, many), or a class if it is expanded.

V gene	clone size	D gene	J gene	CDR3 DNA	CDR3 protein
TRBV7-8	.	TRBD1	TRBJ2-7	TGTGCCAGCAGCTTGGCAGGGGGCGCCTACTACGAGCAGTACTTC	CASSLAGGAYYEQYF
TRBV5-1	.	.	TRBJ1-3	TGCGCCAGCAGCTACACAGGACCCCATCTCCTCACCTCTGGAAACACCATATATTTT	CASSYTGPHLLTSGNTIYF
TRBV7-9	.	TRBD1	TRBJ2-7	TGTGCCAGCAGCCTGACAGGGCTTTCCTACGAGCAGTACTTC	CASSLTGLSYEQYF
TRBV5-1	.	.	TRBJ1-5	TGCGCCAGCAGCTTCGGCAGGGAGGGTCAGCCCCAGCATTTT	CASSFGREGQPQHF
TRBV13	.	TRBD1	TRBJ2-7	TGTGCCAGCAGCGCGGACAGGGTCCACGAGCAGTACTTC	CASSADRVHEQYF
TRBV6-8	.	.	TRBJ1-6	TGTGCCAGAGGGAGGGCTGGGACCTATAATTCACCCCTCCACTTT	CARGRAGTYNSPLHF
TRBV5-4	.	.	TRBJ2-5	TGTGCCAGCAGCTTGGGAGGTTTGGGTTTGTGGCAGACCAGAGAGACCCAGTACTTC	CASSLGGLGLWQTRETQYF
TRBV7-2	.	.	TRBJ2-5	TGTGCCAGCAGCTTTGCGGGGTCAGAGACCCAGTACTTC	CASSFAGSETQYF
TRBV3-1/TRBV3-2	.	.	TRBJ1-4	TGTGCCAGCAGCCCTCCCGGGGAGGAAAAACTGTTTTTT	CASSPPGEEKLFF
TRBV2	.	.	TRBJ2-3	TGTGCCAGCAGTGACGGTATTGCAGATACGCAGTATTTT	CASSDGIADTQYF
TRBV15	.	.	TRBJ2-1	TGTGCCACCAGCAGAGATCTGGTATCCCGACTACTCCCCAATGAGCAGTTCTTC	CATSRDLVSRLLPNEQFF
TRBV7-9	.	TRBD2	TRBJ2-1	TGTGCCAGCAGCAGACCCGGGACTAGCGGGACGAATGAGCAGTTCTTC	CASSRPGTSGTNEQFF
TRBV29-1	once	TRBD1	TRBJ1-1	TGCAGCGTTGATGGGACAGGGAACACTGAAGCTTTCTTT	CSVDGTGNTEAFF
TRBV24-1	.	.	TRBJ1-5	TGTGCCACCAGCCATGGGTGGGGGGATCAGCCCCAGCATTTT	CATSHGWGDQPQHF
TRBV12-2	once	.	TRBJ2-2	TGTGCAAGTCGCTTCCCCCGGGGACAGGCGAACACCGGGGAGCTGTTTTTT	CASRFPRGQANTGELFF
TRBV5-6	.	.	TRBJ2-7	TGTGCCAGCAGCCCGGACAGATACGAGCAGTACTTC	CASSPDRYEQYF
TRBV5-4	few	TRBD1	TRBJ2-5	TGTGCCAGCAGCTCTAACAGGGGATGGGAGACCCAGTACTTC	CASSSNRGWETQYF